This note documents a single T cell receptor beta chain sequence. In germline, CDR1 is MNHEY, CDR2 SMNVEV (reference sequence). This CDR3 has 14 residues. V was pared by 4 bases and J by 3 bases, with 3 bases of the junction left unmatched. The record originates from a study of identifying expanded T cells in peripheral blood. Clones were sequenced by immunoSEQ multiplex PCR, and TCRdb holds only the in-frame ones, with some missing. In the table there are some 75,000 clones, approximately 87% of which are singletons. Sequences were obtained from blood. This sequence was found in a person aged 18 to 75 in good health. The gene calls are TRBV27 and TRBJ1-1, with 9 nucleotides matching TRBD1. As DNA, the CDR3 is TGTGCCAGCAGTTCGGGACAGGGTTACACTGAAGCTTTCTTT. Encoded protein: CASSSGQGYTEAFF.